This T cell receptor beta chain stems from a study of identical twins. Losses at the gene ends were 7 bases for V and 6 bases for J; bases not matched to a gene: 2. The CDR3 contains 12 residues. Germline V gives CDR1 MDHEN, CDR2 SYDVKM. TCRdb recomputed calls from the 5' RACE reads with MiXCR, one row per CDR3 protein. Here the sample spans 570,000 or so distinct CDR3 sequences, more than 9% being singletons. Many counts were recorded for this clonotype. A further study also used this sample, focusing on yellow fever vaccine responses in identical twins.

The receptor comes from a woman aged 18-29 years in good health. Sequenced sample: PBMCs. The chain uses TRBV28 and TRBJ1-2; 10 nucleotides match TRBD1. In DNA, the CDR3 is TGTGCCAGCACCGGGACAGGGGATGGCTACACCTTC. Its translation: CASTGTGDGYTF.